This T cell receptor (beta chain) emerged from a study of glioma-infiltrating T cells. The trim removed 3 bases at V and 6 bases at J, leaving 4 bases unmatched. Per germline, CDR1 LGHNA and CDR2 YSLEER. The CDR3 runs 14 residues. In this sample, this clonotype turned up many times. The antigen is not known. Overall study results and limits: Tissue-blood divergence was below expectation in non-neoplastic patients, above in gliomas.

Amplification of TCR alpha and beta CDR3 regions from RNA used iRepertoire nested multiplex PCR. Using its own MiXCR run on the multiplex PCR reads, TCRdb lists one record per CDR3 protein. This repertoire shows about 130,000 distinct CDR3 sequences, 20% to 25% found once; its top ten account for about 15%. This sequence joins TRBV4-3 and TRBJ2-1, with TRBD1 matching over 8 bases. This clonotype was sampled from a human donor with low-grade glioma or glioblastoma, undergoing nonglioma brain surgery, or in good health (not recorded which). Input material: glioma tissue, nonneoplastic brain tissue, or PBMCs (not recorded which). CDR3 region: CASSQGDRGNEQFF. The CDR3 bases are TGCGCCAGCAGCCAGGGAGACAGGGGCAATGAGCAGTTCTTC.